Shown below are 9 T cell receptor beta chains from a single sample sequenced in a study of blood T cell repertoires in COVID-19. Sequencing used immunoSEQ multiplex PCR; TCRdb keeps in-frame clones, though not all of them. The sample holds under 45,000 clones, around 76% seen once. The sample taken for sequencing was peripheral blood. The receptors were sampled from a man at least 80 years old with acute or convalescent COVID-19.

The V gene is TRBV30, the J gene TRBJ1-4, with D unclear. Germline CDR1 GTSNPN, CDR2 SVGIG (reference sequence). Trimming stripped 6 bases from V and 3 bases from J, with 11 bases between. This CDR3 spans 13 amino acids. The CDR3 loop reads CACWARSNEKLFF. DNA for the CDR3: TGTGCCTGTTGGGCCAGGTCTAATGAAAAACTGTTTTTT.

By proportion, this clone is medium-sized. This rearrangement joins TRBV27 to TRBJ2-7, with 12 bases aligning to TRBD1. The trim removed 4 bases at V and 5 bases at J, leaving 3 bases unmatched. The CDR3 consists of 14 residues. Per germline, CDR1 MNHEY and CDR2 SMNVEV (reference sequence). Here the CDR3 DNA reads TGTGCCAGCAGTTCCGGGACAGGGGGCAACGAGCAGTACTTC. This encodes CASSSGTGGNEQYF.

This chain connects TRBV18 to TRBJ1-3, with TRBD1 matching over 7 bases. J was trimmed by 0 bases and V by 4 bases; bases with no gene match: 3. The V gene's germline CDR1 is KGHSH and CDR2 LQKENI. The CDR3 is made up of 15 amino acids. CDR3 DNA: TGTGCCAGCTCACAGACAGGGCGCTCTGGAAACACCATATATTTT. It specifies CASSQTGRSGNTIYF.

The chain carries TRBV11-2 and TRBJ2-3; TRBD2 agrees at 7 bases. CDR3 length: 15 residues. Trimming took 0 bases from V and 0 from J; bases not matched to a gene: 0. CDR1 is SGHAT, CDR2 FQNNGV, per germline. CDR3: CASSLDSGSTDTQYF. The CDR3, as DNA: TGTGCCAGCAGCTTAGATAGCGGGAGCACAGATACGCAGTATTTT.

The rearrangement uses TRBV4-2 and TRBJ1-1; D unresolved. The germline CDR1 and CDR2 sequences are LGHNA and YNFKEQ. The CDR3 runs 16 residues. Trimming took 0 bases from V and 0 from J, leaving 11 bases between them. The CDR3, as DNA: TGTGCCAGCAGCCAAGATGTGGCTCAAGTGAACACTGAAGCTTTCTTT. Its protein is CASSQDVAQVNTEAFF.

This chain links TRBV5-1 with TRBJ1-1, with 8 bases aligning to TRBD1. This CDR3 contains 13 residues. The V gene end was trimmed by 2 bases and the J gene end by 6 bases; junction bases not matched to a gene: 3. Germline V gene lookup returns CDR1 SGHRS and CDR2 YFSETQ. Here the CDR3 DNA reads TGCGCCAGCAGCTTCGACAGGGGACCTGAAGCTTTCTTT. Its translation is CASSFDRGPEAFF.

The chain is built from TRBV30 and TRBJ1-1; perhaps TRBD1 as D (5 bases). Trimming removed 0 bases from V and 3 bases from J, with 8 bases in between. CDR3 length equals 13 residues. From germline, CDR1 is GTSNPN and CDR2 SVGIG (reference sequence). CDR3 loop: CAWSVGEDTEAFF. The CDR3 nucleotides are TGTGCCTGGAGTGTAGGGGAGGACACTGAAGCTTTCTTT.

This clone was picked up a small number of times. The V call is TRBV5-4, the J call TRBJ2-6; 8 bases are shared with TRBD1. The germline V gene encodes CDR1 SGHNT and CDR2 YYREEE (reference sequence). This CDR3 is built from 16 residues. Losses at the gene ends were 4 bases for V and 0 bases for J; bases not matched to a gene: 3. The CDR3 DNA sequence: TGTGCCAGCAGCAGAGACAGGGGCTCTGGGGCCAACGTCCTGACTTTC. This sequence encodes CASSRDRGSGANVLTF.

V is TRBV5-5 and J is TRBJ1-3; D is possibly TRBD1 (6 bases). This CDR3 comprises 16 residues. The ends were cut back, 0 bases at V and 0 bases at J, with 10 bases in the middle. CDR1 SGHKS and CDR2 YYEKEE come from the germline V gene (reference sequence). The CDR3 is CASSLEGVTSGNTIYF. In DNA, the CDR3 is TGTGCCAGCAGCTTGGAGGGGGTGACCTCTGGAAACACCATATATTTT.